This T cell receptor (beta chain) was recovered during a study of monozygotic twins with inflammatory bowel disease (dated by TCRdb to the late 2010s). About the study as a whole: A total of some 30 monozygotic twin pairs were included in the full study, comprising nine German pairs (four IBD-concordant, five IBD-discordant) and 19 IBD-discordant Danish pairs. Within discordant pairs, disease-associated traits were sought mainly by comparing IBD patients with their genetically identical healthy co-twins. Each individual had, on average, about 151 000 unique TCRalpha sequences and 181 000 unique TCRbeta sequences available for analysis.

From each donor, an approximately 2.5 ml peripheral blood sample was collected into PAXgene tubes and kept at -80 degrees C. Total RNA was isolated from whole blood with the PAXgene blood miRNA kit on an automated QIAcube, without T cell sorting. Peripheral blood from monozygotic twin pairs, either concordant or discordant for inflammatory bowel disease, underwent deep TCRalpha and TCRbeta repertoire profiling that used unique molecular barcoding. Smoking habits were recorded for all twin pairs, with individuals classified as current, former or never smokers. Details on this clonotype: Its antigen is not yet known.

The method was 5' RACE. Each TCR library was prepared from about 3,300 ng of total RNA. cDNA was synthesized with SMARTScribe reverse transcriptase in eight separate reactions per sample. Unique molecular identifiers containing a 6-nucleotide sample barcode were introduced through template switching during cDNA synthesis. TCRalpha and TCRbeta cDNA was amplified by two nested PCRs of about 15 and 9 cycles, with bead purification after each PCR. Before amplification, the cDNA was treated with uracil DNA-glycosylase and purified using the QIAquick PCR purification kit. The second PCR added Illumina TruSeq-compatible adapters along with sample-specific barcodes. Library quality and concentration were assessed using TapeStation and Qubit, and 5 to 6 ng of each library was pooled. The pooled libraries were sequenced with 2 x 100 bp reads and custom sequencing primers on an Illumina HiSeq2500 single-index Rapid Run. The published analysis was carried out like this. UMI-based consensus assembly with MiGEC version 1.2.6 was used to correct PCR and sequencing errors. MiXCR version 2.1.1 handled V(D)J alignment, clonotype assembly and CDR3 extraction. To normalise gene usage, clonotype sharing and MAIT/NKT TCR abundance, the top 1000, 10 000 and 20 000 clonotypes in each sample were analysed. Diversity was computed as the inverse Simpson index with the vegan R package after downsampling to 27 000 UMIs. Paired Mann-Whitney U tests were applied to discordant twin pairs, and Benjamini-Hochberg correction was used for multiple testing. The reads were reprocessed in TCRdb, with one entry per CDR3 protein sequence and no accompanying DNA. Here the V and J calls rest on TCRdb's processing, not on the authors' analysis. The sample table on file contains about 330,000 distinct CDR3 sequences. The ten largest clones represent approximately 2% of the sample.

The research as a whole found: The analysis was unable to tell different T cell subtypes apart. IBD patients shared fewer clonotypes with other individuals than healthy twins did, most markedly in patients showing signs of disease activity. The results gave no support for a single strong signal or clonotype linked to IBD. Background noise and inter-individual variability may have been introduced into the repertoires by the differing immunosuppressive treatments among patients. A decrease in TCRbeta repertoire diversity, as measured by inverse Simpson index, was observed in IBD patients compared with their healthy co-twins. Concordant and discordant twins showed no difference in repertoire similarity, possibly because of limited statistical power.

Inclusive of the bounding cysteine and phenylalanine, the CDR3 is 14 residues long. The protein alone is recorded here. CDR1 MDHEN and CDR2 SYDVKM are derived from the germline V gene. Input material: blood. This receptor was identified in a human donor with ulcerative colitis or Crohn's disease, or a healthy co-twin of an affected twin (not recorded which). The chain uses TRBV28 and TRBJ1-6; TCRdb returns TRBD1, unconfirmable since there is no DNA. CDR3 region: CASSARRDDGPLHF.